This TCR beta chain was profiled in a study of OX40 agonist ivuxolimab in advanced cancers. On this clone itself: No DNA is shown, since the ends of the CDR3 on it are uncertain; the CDR3 is the one TCRdb lists.

Sequencing used immunoSEQ multiplex PCR; TCRdb keeps in-frame clones, though not all of them. The data contain 75,000 to 90,000 clones, 80% to 90% of them singletons. Per germline, CDR1 MNHNS and CDR2 SASEGT. A total of 14 residues make up the CDR3, ends included. This TCR came from an adult with an advanced solid tumor such as melanoma, head and neck, liver or kidney cancer. This chain joins TRBV6-1 and TRBJ2-5; TRBD1 was called by the table and not checked on the DNA. This sample comprised CD4+ or CD8+ T cells sorted from blood, obtained in a trial of the OX40 agonist ivuxolimab. The CDR3 is CASILDRVEETQYF.